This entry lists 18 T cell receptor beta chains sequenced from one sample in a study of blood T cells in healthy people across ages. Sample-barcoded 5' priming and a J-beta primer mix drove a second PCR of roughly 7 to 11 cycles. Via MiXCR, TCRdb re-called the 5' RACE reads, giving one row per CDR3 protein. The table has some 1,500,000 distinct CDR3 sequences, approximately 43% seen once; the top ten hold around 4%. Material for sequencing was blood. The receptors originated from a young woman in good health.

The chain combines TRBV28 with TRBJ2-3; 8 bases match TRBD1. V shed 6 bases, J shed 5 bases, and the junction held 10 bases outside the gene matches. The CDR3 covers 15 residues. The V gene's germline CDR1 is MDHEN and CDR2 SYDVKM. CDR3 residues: CASSRNDRGRDTQYF. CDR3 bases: TGTGCCAGCAGCCGGAACGACAGGGGCCGAGATACGCAGTATTTT.

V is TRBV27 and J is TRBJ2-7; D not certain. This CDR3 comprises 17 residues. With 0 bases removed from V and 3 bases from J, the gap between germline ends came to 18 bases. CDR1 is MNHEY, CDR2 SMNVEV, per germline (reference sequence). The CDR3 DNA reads TGTGCCAGCAGTTTATCCTACTCCCCTGGCGGATACTACGAGCAGTACTTC. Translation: CASSLSYSPGGYYEQYF.

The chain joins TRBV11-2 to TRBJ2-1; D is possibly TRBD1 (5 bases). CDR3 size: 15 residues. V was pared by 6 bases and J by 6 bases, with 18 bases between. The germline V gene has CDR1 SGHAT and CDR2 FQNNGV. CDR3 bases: TGTGCCAGCAGTAGAACAGGTGGAGTGGTCAATGAGCAGTTCTTC. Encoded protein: CASSRTGGVVNEQFF.

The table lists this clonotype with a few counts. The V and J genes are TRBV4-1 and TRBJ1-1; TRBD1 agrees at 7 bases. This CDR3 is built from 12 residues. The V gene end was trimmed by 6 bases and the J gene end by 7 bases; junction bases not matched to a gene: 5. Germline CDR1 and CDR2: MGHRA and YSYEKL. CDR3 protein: CASRHRDSEAFF. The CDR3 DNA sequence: TGCGCCAGCAGACACCGGGACAGTGAAGCTTTCTTT.

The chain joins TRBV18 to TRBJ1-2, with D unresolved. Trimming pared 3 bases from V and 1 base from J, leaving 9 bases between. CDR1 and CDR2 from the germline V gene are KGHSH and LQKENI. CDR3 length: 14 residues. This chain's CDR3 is CASSPQAVNYGYTF. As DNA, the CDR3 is TGTGCCAGCTCACCCCAAGCAGTTAACTATGGCTACACCTTC.

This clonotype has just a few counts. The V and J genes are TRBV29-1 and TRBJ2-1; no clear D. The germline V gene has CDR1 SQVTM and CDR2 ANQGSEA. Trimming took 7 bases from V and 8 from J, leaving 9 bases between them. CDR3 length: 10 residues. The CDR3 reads CSALFYEQFF. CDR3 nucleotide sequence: TGCAGCGCGTTGTTCTATGAGCAGTTCTTC.

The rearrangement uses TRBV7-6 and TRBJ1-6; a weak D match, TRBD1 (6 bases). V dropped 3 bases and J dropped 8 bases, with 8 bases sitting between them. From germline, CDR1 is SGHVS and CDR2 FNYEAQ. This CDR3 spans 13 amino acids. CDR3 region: CASSFQGHSPLHF. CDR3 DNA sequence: TGTGCCAGCAGCTTTCAGGGGCATTCACCCCTCCACTTT.

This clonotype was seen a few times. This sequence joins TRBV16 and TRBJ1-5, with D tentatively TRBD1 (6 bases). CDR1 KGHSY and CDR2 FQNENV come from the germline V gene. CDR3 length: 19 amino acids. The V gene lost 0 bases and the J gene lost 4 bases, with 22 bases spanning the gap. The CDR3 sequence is CASSQSGLKMTGKNQPQHF. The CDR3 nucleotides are TGTGCCAGCAGCCAATCGGGGCTGAAGATGACAGGAAAGAATCAGCCCCAGCATTTT.

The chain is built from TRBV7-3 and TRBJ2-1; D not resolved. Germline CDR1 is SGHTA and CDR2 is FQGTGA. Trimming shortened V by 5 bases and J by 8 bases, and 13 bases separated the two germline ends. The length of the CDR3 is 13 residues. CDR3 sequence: CASSEILLDEQFF. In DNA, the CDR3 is TGTGCCAGCAGCGAAATTCTTCTGGATGAGCAGTTCTTC.

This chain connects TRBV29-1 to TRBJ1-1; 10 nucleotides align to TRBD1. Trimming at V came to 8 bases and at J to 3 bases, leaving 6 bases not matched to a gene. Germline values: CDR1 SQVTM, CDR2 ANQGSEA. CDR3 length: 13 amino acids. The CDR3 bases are TGCAGCACGGCCGGGACAGGGGACACTGAAGCTTTCTTT. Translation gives CSTAGTGDTEAFF.

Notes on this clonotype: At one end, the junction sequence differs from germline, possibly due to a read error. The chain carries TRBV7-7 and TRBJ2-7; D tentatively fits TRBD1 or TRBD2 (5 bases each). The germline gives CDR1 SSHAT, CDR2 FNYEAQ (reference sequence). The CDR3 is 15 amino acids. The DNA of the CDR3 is TGTGCTAGCAGCGGAAAGGCCGGGACGCCTTACGAGCAGTACTTC. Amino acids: CASSGKAGTPYEQYF.

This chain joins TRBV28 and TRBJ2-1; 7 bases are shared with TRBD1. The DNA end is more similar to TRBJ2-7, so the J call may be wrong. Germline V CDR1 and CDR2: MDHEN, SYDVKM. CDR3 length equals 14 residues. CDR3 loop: CASIQGQTYNEQYF. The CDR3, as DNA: TGTGCCAGCATCCAGGGACAGACCTACAATGAGCAGTACTTC.

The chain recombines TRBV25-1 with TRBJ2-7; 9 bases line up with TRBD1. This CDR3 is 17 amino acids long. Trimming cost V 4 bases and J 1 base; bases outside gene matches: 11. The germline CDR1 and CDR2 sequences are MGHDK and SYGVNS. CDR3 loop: CASSAPQGQGGSYEQYF. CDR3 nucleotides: TGTGCCAGCAGTGCGCCCCAGGGACAGGGAGGATCCTACGAGCAGTACTTC.

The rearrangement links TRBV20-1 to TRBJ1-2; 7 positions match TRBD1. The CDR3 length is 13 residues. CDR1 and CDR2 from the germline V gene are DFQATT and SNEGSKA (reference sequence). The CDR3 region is CLARGQPNYGYTF. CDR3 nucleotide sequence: TGCCTTGCCCGGGGACAGCCTAACTATGGCTACACCTTC.

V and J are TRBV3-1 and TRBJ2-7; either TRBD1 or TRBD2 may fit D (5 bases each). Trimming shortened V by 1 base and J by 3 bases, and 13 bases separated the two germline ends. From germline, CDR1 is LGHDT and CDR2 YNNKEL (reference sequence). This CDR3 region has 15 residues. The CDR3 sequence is CASSQGGGLVYEQYF. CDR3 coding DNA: TGTGCCAGCAGCCAAGGGGGCGGGCTTGTCTACGAGCAGTACTTC.

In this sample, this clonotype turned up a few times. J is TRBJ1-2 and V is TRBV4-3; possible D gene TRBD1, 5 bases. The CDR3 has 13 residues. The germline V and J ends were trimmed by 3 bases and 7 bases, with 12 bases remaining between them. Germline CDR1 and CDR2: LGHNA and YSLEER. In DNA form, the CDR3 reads TGCGCCAGCAGCCACAAGCCAGGGTTTGGCTACACCTTC. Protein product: CASSHKPGFGYTF.

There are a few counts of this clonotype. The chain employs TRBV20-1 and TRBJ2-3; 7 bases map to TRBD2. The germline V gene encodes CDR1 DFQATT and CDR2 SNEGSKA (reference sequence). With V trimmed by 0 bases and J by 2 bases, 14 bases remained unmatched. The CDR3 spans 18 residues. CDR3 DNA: TGCAGTGCTAGAGAAGTTAACGGGAGGTACGGACCCACAGATACGCAGTATTTT. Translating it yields CSAREVNGRYGPTDTQYF.

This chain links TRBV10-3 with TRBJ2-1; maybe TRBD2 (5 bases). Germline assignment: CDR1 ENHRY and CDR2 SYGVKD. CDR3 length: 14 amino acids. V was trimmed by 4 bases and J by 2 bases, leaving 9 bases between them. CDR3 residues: CAISVGVAYNEQFF. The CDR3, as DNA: TGTGCCATCAGTGTGGGAGTAGCCTACAATGAGCAGTTCTTC.